This T cell receptor beta chain was captured in a study of OX40 agonist ivuxolimab in advanced cancers. Germline CDR1 reads MNHEY; CDR2 reads SMNVEV (reference sequence). The CDR3 is 13 amino acids. V was cut by 6 bases and J by 1 base, with 7 bases left in between. Sequencing was performed with immunoSEQ multiplex PCR; in TCRdb, only in-frame clones are kept and a portion is missing. Here the sample spans about 50,000 clones, roughly 82% being singletons. The chain couples TRBV27 to TRBJ1-5; D uncertain. The receptor comes from an adult with an advanced solid tumor such as melanoma, head and neck, liver or kidney cancer. The sample in question was CD4+ or CD8+ T cells sorted from blood, obtained in a trial of the OX40 agonist ivuxolimab. CDR3 bases: TGTGCCAGCAGGGCCGGGAGCAATCAGCCCCAGCATTTT. Translated: CASRAGSNQPQHF.